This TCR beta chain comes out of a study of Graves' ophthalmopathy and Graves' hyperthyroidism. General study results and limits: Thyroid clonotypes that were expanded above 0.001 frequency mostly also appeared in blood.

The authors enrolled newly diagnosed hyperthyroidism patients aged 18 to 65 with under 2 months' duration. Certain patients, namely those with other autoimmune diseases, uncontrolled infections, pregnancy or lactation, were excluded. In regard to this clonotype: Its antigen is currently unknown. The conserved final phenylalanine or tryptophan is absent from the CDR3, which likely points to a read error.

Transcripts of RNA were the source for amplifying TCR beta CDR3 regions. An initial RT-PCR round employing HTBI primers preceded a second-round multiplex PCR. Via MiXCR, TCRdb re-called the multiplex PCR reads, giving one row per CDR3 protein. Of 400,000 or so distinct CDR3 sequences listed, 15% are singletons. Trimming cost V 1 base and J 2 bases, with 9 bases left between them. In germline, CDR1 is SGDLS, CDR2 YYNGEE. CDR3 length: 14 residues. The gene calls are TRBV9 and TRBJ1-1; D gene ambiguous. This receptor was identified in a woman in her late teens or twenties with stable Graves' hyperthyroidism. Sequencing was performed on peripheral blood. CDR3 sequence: CASSVHSPNTEAFS. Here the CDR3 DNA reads TGTGCCAGCAGCGTACATTCTCCAAACACTGAAGCTTTCTCT.